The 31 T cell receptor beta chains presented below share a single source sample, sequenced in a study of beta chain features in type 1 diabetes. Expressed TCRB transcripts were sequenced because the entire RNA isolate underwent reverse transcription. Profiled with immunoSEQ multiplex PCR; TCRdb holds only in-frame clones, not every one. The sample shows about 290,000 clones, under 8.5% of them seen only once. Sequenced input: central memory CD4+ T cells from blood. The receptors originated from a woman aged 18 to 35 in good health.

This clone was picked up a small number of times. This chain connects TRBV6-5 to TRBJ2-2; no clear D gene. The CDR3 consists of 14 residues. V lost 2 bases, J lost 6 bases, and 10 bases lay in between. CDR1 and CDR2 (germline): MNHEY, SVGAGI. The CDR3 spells CASSYLARAGELFF. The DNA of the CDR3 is TGTGCCAGCAGTTACCTTGCCCGGGCCGGGGAGCTGTTTTTT.

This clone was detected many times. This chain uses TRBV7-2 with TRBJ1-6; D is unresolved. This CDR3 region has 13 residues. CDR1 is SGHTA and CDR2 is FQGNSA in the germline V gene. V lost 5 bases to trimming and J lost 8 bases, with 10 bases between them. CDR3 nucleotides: TGTGCCAGCAGCCTAGGGCGGCATTCACCCCTCCACTTT. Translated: CASSLGRHSPLHF. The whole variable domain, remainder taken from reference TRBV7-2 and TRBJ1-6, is GAGVSQSPSNKVTEKGKDVELRCDPISGHTALYWYRQSLGQGLEFLIYFQGNSAPDKSGLPSDRFSAERTGGSVSTLTIQRTQQEDSAVYLCASSLGRHSPLHFGNGTRLTVT.

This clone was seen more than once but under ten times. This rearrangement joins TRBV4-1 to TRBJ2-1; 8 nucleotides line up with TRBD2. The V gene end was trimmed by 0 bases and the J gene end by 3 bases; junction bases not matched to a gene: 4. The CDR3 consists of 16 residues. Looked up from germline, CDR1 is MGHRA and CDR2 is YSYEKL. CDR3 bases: TGCGCCAGCAGCCAAGAACTTAGCGGGGACTACAATGAGCAGTTCTTC. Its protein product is CASSQELSGDYNEQFF.

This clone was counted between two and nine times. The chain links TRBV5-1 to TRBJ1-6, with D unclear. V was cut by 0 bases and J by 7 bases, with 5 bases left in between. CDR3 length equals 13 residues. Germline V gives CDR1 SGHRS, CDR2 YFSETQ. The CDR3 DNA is TGCGCCAGCAGCTTGGCCCCCAATTCACCCCTCCACTTT. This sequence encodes CASSLAPNSPLHF.

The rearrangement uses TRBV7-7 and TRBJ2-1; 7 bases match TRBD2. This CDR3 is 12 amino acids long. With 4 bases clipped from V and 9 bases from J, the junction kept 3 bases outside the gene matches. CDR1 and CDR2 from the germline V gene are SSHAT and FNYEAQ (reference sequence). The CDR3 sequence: CASSSRGGEQFF. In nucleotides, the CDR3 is TGTGCCAGCAGCTCGCGCGGGGGTGAGCAGTTCTTC.

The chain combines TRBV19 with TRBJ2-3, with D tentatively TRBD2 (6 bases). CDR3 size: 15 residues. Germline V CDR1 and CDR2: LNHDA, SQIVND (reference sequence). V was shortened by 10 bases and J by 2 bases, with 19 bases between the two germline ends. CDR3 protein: CATRPPGLPTDTQYF. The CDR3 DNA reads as TGTGCCACCAGACCCCCGGGACTTCCCACAGATACGCAGTATTTT.

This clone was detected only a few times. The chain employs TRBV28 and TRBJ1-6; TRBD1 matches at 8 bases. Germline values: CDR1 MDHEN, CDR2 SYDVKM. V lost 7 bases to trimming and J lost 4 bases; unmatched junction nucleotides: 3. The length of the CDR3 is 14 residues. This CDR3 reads CASNDRGYNSPLHF. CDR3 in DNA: TGTGCCAGCAACGACAGGGGTTATAATTCACCCCTCCACTTT. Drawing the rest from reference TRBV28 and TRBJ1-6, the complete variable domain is DVKVTQSSRYLVKRTGEKVFLECVQDMDHENMFWYRQDPGLGLRLIYFSYDVKMKEKGDIPEGYSVSREKKERFSLILESASTNQTSMYLCASNDRGYNSPLHFGNGTRLTVT.

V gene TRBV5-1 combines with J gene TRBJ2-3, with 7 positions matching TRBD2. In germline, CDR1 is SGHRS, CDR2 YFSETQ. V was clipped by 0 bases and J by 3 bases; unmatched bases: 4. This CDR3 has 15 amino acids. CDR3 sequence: CASSLAAGVTDTQYF. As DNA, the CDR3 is TGCGCCAGCAGCTTGGCCGCGGGGGTTACAGATACGCAGTATTTT.

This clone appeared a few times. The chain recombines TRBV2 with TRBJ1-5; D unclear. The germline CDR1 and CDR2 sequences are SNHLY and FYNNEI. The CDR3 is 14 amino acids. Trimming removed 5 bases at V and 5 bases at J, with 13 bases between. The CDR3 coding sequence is TGTGCCAGCAGTCCCGGGAACCGATATCAGCCCCAGCATTTT. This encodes CASSPGNRYQPQHF. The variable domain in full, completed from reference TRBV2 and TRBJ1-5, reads EPEVTQTPSHQVTQMGQEVILRCVPISNHLYFYWYRQILGQKVEFLVSFYNNEISEKSEIFDDQFSVERPDGSNFTLKIRSTKLEDSAMYFCASSPGNRYQPQHFGDGTRLSIL.

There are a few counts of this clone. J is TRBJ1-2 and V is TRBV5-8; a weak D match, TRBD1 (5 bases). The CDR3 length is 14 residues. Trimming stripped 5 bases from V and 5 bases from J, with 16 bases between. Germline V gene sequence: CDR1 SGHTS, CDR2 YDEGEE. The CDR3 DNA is TGTGCCAGCAGATACGGAGGGGCCGTTTATGGCTACACCTTC. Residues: CASRYGGAVYGYTF.

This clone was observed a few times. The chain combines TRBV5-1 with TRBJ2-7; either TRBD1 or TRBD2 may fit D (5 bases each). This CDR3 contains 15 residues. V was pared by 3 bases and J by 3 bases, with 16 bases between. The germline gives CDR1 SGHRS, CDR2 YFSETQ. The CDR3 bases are TGCGCCAGCAGCTCCAGGCCGGGGCTTATCTACGAGCAGTACTTC. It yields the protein CASSSRPGLIYEQYF.

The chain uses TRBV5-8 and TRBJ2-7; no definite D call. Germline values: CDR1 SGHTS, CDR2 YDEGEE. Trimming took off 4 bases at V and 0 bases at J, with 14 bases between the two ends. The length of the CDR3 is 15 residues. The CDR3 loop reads CASSPYAKSSYEQYV. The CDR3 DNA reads TGTGCCAGCAGCCCGTATGCGAAGAGCTCCTACGAGCAGTACGTC.

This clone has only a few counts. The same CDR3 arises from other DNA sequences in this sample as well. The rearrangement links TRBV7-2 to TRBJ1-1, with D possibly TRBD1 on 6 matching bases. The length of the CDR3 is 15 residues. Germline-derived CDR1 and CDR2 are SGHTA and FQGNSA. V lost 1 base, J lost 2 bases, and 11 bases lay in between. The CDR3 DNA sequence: TGTGCCAGCAGCTTAGAGGGACAACCTAACACTGAAGCTTTCTTT. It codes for CASSLEGQPNTEAFF.

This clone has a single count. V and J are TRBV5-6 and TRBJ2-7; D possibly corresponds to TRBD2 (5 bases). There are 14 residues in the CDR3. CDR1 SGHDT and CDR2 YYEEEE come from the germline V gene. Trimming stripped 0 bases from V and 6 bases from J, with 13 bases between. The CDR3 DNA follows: TGTGCCAGCAGCTTGGCCAATGATCGGGGCGAGCAGTACTTC. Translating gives CASSLANDRGEQYF. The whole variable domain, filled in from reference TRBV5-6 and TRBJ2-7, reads DAGVTQSPTHLIKTRGQQVTLRCSPKSGHDTVSWYQQALGQGPQFIFQYYEEEERQRGNFPDRFSGHQFPNYSSELNVNALLLGDSALYLCASSLANDRGEQYFGPGTRLTVT.

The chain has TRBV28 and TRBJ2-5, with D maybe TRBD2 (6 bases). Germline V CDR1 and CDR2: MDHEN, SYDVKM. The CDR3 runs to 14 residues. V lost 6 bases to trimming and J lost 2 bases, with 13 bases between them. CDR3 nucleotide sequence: TGTGCCAGCAGCCCGGGGAGCGGGCAAGAGACCCAGTACTTC. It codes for CASSPGSGQETQYF.

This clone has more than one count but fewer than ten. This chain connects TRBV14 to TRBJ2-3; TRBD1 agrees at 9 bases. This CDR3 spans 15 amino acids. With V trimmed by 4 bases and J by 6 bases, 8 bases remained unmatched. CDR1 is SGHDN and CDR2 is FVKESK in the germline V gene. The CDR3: CASSRRDRAGDTQYF. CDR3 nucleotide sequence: TGTGCCAGCAGCCGCCGGGACAGGGCAGGGGATACGCAGTATTTT.

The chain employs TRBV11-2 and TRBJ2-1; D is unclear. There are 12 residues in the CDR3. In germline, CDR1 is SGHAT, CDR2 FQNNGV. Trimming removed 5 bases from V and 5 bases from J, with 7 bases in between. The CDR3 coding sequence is TGTGCCAGCAGCGCCTCTAACAATGAGCAGTTCTTC. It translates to CASSASNNEQFF.

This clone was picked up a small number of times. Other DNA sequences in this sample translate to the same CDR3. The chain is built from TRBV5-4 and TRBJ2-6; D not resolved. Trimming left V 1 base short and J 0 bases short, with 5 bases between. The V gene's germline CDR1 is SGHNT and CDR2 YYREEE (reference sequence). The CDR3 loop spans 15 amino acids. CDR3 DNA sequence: TGTGCCAGCAGCTTGAGGCTCTCTGGGGCCAACGTCCTGACTTTC. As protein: CASSLRLSGANVLTF.

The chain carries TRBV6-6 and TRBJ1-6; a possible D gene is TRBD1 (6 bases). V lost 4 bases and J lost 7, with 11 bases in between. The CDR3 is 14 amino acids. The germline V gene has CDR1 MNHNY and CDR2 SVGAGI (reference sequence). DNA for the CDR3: TGTGCCAGCAGTTCCAGGGGAGGGAATTCACCCCTCCACTTT. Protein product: CASSSRGGNSPLHF.

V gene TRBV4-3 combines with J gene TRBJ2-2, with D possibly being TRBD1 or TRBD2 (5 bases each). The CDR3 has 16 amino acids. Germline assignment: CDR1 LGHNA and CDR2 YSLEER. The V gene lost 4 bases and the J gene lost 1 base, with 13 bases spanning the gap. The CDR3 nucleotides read TGCGCCAGCAGCCCACCCGGGACCATGAACACCGGGGAGCTGTTTTTT. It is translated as CASSPPGTMNTGELFF.

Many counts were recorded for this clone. The DNA for the CDR3 is TGTGCCAGCAGCTTTGGATTCTCCTACGAGCAGTACTTC. It codes for CASSFGFSYEQYF. This chain connects TRBV7-6 to TRBJ2-7; D remains unclear. In germline, CDR1 is SGHVS, CDR2 FNYEAQ. Trimming cost V 3 bases and J 0 bases, with 6 bases left between them. The CDR3 length is 13 residues.

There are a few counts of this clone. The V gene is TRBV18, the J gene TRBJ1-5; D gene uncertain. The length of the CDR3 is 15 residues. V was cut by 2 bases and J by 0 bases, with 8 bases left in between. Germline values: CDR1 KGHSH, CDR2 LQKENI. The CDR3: CASSPTSVSNQPQHF. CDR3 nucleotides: TGTGCCAGCTCACCAACATCGGTTAGCAATCAGCCCCAGCATTTT. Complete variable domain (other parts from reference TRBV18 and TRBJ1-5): NAGVMQNPRHLVRRRGQEARLRCSPMKGHSHVYWYRQLPEEGLKFMVYLQKENIIDESGMPKERFSAEFPKEGPSILRIQQVVRGDSAAYFCASSPTSVSNQPQHFGDGTRLSIL.

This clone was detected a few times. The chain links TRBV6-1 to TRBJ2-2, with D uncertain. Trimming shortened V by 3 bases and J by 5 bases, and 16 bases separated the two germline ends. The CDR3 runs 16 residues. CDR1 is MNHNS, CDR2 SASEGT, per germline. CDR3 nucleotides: TGTGCCAGCAGTGACTTGCTGCCCTTACGGACCGGGGAGCTGTTTTTT. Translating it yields CASSDLLPLRTGELFF.

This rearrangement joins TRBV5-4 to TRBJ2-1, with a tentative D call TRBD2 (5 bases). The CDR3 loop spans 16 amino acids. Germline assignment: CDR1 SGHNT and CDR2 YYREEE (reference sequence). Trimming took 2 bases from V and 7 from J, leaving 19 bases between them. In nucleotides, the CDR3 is TGTGCCAGCAGCTTTCCCGACGGGATCACTCTGAATGAGCAGTTCTTC. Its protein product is CASSFPDGITLNEQFF.

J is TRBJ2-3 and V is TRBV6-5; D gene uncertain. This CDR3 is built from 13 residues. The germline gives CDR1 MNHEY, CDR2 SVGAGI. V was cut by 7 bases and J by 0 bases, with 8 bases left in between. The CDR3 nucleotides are TGTGCCAGCACCCCCCCTAGCACAGATACGCAGTATTTT. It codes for CASTPPSTDTQYF.

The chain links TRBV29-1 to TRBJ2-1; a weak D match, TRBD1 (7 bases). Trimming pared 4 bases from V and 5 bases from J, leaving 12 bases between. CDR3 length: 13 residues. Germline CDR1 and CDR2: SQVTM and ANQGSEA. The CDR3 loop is CSVGQGGHNEQFF. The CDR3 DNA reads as TGCAGCGTTGGACAGGGAGGACACAATGAGCAGTTCTTC.

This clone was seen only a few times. The CDR3 DNA is TGTGCCAGCAGTTCTGGGGGATCTGGAAACACCATATATTTT. Protein: CASSSGGSGNTIYF. The chain combines TRBV28 with TRBJ1-3; maybe TRBD1 (5 bases). The CDR3 loop spans 14 amino acids. Deletions cut 4 bases from V and 1 base from J, with 8 bases between. The germline V gene encodes CDR1 MDHEN and CDR2 SYDVKM.

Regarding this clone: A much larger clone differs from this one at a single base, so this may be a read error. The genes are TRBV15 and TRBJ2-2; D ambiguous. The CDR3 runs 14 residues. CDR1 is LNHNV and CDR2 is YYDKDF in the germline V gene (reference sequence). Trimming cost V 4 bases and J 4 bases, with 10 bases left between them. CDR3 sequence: CATSTAASTGELFF. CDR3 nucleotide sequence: TGTGCCACCAGCACGGCGGCGAGCACCGGGGAGCTGTTTTTT.

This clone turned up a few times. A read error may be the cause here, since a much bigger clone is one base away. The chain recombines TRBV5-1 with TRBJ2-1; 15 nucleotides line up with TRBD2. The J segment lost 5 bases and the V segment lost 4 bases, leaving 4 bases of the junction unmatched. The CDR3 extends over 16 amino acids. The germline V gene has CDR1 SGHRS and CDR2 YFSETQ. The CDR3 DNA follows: TGCGCCAGCAGCCAGGGGACTAGCGGGAGGAACAATGAGCAGTTCTTC. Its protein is CASSQGTSGRNNEQFF.

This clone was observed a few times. Here the CDR3 reads CASSLGDYGDFTDTQYF. The CDR3 nucleotides are TGTGCCAGCAGCTTAGGCGACTACGGGGACTTCACAGATACGCAGTATTTT. The chain recombines TRBV7-9 with TRBJ2-3; TRBD2 might be the D (6 bases). V was pared by 1 base and J by 2 bases, with 16 bases between. This CDR3 spans 17 amino acids. CDR1 is SEHNR and CDR2 is FQNEAQ in the germline V gene (reference sequence). Full variable domain (outside the CDR3, taken from reference TRBV7-9 and TRBJ2-3): DTGVSQNPRHKITKRGQNVTFRCDPISEHNRLYWYRQTLGQGPEFLTYFQNEAQLEKSRLLSDRFSAERPKGSFSTLEIQRTEQGDSAMYLCASSLGDYGDFTDTQYFGPGTRLTVL.

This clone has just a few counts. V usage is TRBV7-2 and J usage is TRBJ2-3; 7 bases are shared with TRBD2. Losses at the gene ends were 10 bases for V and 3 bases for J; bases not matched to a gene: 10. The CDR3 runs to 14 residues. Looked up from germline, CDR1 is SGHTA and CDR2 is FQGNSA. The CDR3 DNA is TGTGCCACCCGCTCGCGGGGGAGTACAGATACGCAGTATTTT. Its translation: CATRSRGSTDTQYF. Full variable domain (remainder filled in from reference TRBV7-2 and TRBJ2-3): GAGVSQSPSNKVTEKGKDVELRCDPISGHTALYWYRQSLGQGLEFLIYFQGNSAPDKSGLPSDRFSAERTGGSVSTLTIQRTQQEDSAVYLCATRSRGSTDTQYFGPGTRLTVL.